This T cell receptor (beta chain) is from a study of low-dose radiotherapy and immunotherapy resistance in tumors. Study at large: Patients of Cohort 1 had 0.5 Gy fractions every 2 weeks, which summed to 6.5 Gy. Nivolumab was given to patients as a 240 mg flat dose every two weeks, and ipilimumab at 1 mg/kg every six weeks. Both were delivered intravenously.

This clonotype has a count of ten or more. V lost 5 bases and J lost 5, with 18 bases in between. The germline gives CDR1 SGHVS, CDR2 FNYEAQ. CDR3 length: 15 amino acids. TRAV and TRBV primers primed cDNA for both TCRalpha and TCRbeta. TCR amplification used 15 to 20 PCR cycles, a constant-region primer and a V-primer adapter. MiXCR, applied by TCRdb to the reads, yields one record per CDR3 protein. This sample has more than 70,000 distinct CDR3 sequences, with 20% to 25% found just once. Noted time point: after trial treatment. Noted treatment: LDRT plus nivolumab, ipilimumab, low-dose cyclophosphamide and aspirin (RACIN trial). The donors' treatment consisted of nivolumab, ipilimumab, aspirin, low-dose cyclophosphamide and low-dose radiotherapy.

The specimen comprised PBMCs, sampled after low-dose radiotherapy plus immunotherapy. V is TRBV7-6 and J is TRBJ2-5; D is unresolved. This clonotype was obtained from a female donor with ovarian cancer. The DNA for the CDR3 is TGTGCCAGCAGCGGCCTAGGCGGACGTGCGGAGACCCAGTACTTC. It is translated as CASSGLGGRAETQYF.